Following are 28 T cell receptor beta chains from one sample sequenced in a study of T cell responses to AZD1222 COVID-19 vaccine. Method: immunoSEQ multiplex PCR; TCRdb's copy keeps in-frame clones and lacks some. The sample lists some 130,000 clones, 89% occurring once. Specimen: peripheral blood, collected 28 days after the second AZD1222 dose. The source is an adult who received the AZD1222 COVID-19 vaccine.

This clone came up once. The rearrangement joins TRBV11-2 to TRBJ1-3, with 7 bases matching TRBD1. The CDR3 is 14 amino acids. V lost 6 bases, J lost 4 bases, and 6 bases stayed unmatched. Germline CDR1 and CDR2: SGHAT and FQNNGV. The CDR3 spells CASRSIRGGNTIYF. The CDR3, as DNA: TGTGCCAGCAGAAGCATCAGGGGGGGAAACACCATATATTTT.

The chain carries TRBV3-1 (or the pseudogene TRBV3-2) and TRBJ1-6; D is ambiguous. Per germline, CDR1 LGHDT and CDR2 YNNKEL (reference sequence). V dropped 5 bases and J dropped 9 bases, with 8 bases sitting between them. The CDR3 consists of 12 residues. DNA of the CDR3: TGTGCCAGCAGCATCAGATCTTCACCCCTCCACTTT. Its translation: CASSIRSSPLHF.

J is TRBJ2-2 and V is TRBV12-3 or TRBV12-4; D might be TRBD1 or TRBD2, each matching 5 bases. Trimming removed 2 bases from V and 5 bases from J, with 6 bases in between. The CDR3 has 13 residues. CDR3 loop: CASSLWGTGELFF. As DNA, the CDR3 is TGTGCCAGCAGTTTATGGGGGACCGGGGAGCTGTTTTTT.

The CDR3 is CASSQAGLNYGYTF. The CDR3 nucleotides read TGCGCCAGCAGCCAAGCAGGGCTTAACTATGGCTACACCTTC. The chain couples TRBV4-3 to TRBJ1-2; TRBD1 might be the D (5 bases). V shed 1 base and J shed 1 base, with 7 bases lying between them. CDR3 length: 14 amino acids. The germline V gene encodes CDR1 LGHNA and CDR2 YSLEER.

The chain links TRBV5-1 to TRBJ2-7; D is perhaps TRBD1 (8 bases). Trimming removed 4 bases at V and 5 bases at J, with 16 bases between. The CDR3 has 14 residues. Per germline, CDR1 SGHRS and CDR2 YFSETQ. CDR3 nucleotide sequence: TGCGCCAGCAGCGATGGACAGGGAGGGGACGAGCAGTACTTC. As protein: CASSDGQGGDEQYF.

The chain couples TRBV10-2 to TRBJ1-4; the match to TRBD1 covers 9 bases. In germline, CDR1 is WSHSY, CDR2 SAAADI. CDR3 size: 15 residues. Trimming took 0 bases from V and 7 from J; bases not matched to a gene: 3. CDR3 loop: CASSESGTGTEKLFF. CDR3 nucleotides: TGCGCCAGCAGTGAGTCCGGGACAGGGACTGAAAAACTGTTTTTT.

This chain links TRBV10-3 with TRBJ2-1; weak D call: TRBD1 (6 bases). The CDR3 consists of 14 residues. Germline values: CDR1 ENHRY, CDR2 SYGVKD. Trimming removed 3 bases at V and 4 bases at J, with 10 bases between. The CDR3 reads CAISDYRDYNEQFF. CDR3 bases: TGTGCCATCAGTGACTACAGGGATTACAATGAGCAGTTCTTC.

The chain links TRBV2 to TRBJ2-4; D not resolved. The germline V gene has CDR1 SNHLY and CDR2 FYNNEI. The CDR3 runs to 14 residues. Between the trimmed V and J ends, which lost 2 bases and 0 bases, there was a span of 5 bases. Written as DNA, the CDR3 is TGTGCCAGCAGTGAAAGTGTAGCCAAAAACATTCAGTACTTC. Protein sequence: CASSESVAKNIQYF.

The count of this clone is one. The genes are TRBV10-3 and TRBJ1-1; 7 bases align to TRBD1. The CDR3 runs 14 residues. Germline CDR1 ENHRY, CDR2 SYGVKD. With 3 bases clipped from V and 6 bases from J, the junction kept 7 bases outside the gene matches. The CDR3 reads CAISDDREAPEAFF. The CDR3 nucleotides read TGTGCCATCAGTGATGACAGGGAGGCCCCTGAAGCTTTCTTT.

The rearrangement links TRBV5-8 to TRBJ1-1, with a tentative D call TRBD1 (5 bases). V was cut by 1 base and J by 6 bases, with 10 bases left in between. The CDR3 sequence is 13 residues long. CDR1 and CDR2 from the germline V gene are SGHTS and YDEGEE. CDR3 in DNA: TGTGCCAGCAGCTTGCGATGGGGGTCTGAAGCTTTCTTT. Protein sequence: CASSLRWGSEAFF.

The genes are TRBV11-2 and TRBJ1-4; 9 nucleotides match TRBD1. V dropped 5 bases and J dropped 8; count of bases not matched to a gene: 6. Germline CDR1 reads SGHAT; CDR2 reads FQNNGV. CDR3 size: 14 residues. This CDR3 reads CASSPDRGREKLFF. CDR3 in DNA: TGTGCCAGCAGCCCGGACAGGGGAAGGGAAAAACTGTTTTTT.

CDR3 amino acids: CASSQEDRAGPQHF. As DNA, the CDR3 is TGTGCCAGCAGCCAAGAAGACAGGGCAGGGCCCCAGCATTTT. The genes are TRBV4-2 and TRBJ1-5; 7 bases are shared with TRBD1. Germline assignment: CDR1 LGHNA and CDR2 YNFKEQ. Germline trimming cut 0 bases from V and 9 bases from J; bases unmatched to any gene: 5. CDR3 size: 14 residues.

This chain uses TRBV9 with TRBJ2-7; 7 bases line up with TRBD1. Per germline, CDR1 SGDLS and CDR2 YYNGEE. The CDR3 consists of 14 residues. Losses at the gene ends were 0 bases for V and 6 bases for J; bases not matched to a gene: 6. The DNA of the CDR3 is TGTGCCAGCAGCGTAGAGGGACAGTCCCTCGAGCAGTACTTC. Translating gives CASSVEGQSLEQYF.

The chain is built from TRBV6-5 and TRBJ2-1; 11 bases line up with TRBD1. The V gene's germline CDR1 is MNHEY and CDR2 SVGAGI. The J segment lost 4 bases and the V segment lost 6 bases, leaving 5 bases of the junction unmatched. The CDR3 runs to 15 residues. CDR3: CASSRTGGGYNEQFF. The CDR3 nucleotides are TGTGCCAGCAGCCGGACAGGGGGCGGTTACAATGAGCAGTTCTTC.

The chain's CDR3 is CASSWGDTQYF. The CDR3, as DNA: TGTGCCAGCAGTTGGGGGGATACGCAGTATTTT. This chain joins TRBV12-3 or TRBV12-4 and TRBJ2-3; D tentatively reads TRBD1 or TRBD2 (5 bases each). The CDR3 has 11 amino acids. V was clipped by 4 bases and J by 6 bases, with 5 bases between them.

The rearrangement uses TRBV4-1 and TRBJ2-3, with D unclear. This CDR3 is built from 18 residues. V lost 3 bases and J lost 0, with 19 bases in between. The V gene's germline CDR1 is MGHRA and CDR2 YSYEKL. CDR3 DNA: TGCGCCAGCAGCCAGGGCCGATCGTCCACCTCTAGCACAGATACGCAGTATTTT. This translates into CASSQGRSSTSSTDTQYF.

In this sample, this clone turned up once. CDR3 residues: CASSLTSGGGEETQYF. The CDR3 DNA is TGTGCCAGCAGCTTAACTAGCGGAGGAGGGGAGGAGACCCAGTACTTC. The chain combines TRBV7-7 with TRBJ2-5, with 8 bases fitting TRBD2. The V and J ends lost 2 bases and 5 bases, in that order; junction bases with no gene match: 10. Germline CDR1 SSHAT, CDR2 FNYEAQ (reference sequence). This CDR3 has 16 amino acids.

This chain connects TRBV11-2 to TRBJ1-3; D is uncertain. This CDR3 is 16 amino acids long. Between the trimmed V and J ends, which lost 7 bases and 0 bases, there was a span of 16 bases. Germline lookup yields CDR1 SGHAT and CDR2 FQNNGV. CDR3 sequence: CASNEQLGSSGNTIYF. CDR3 nucleotide sequence: TGTGCCAGCAACGAACAACTCGGGAGCTCTGGAAACACCATATATTTT.

This clone was observed a few times. V usage is TRBV5-1 and J usage is TRBJ2-1, with D perhaps matching TRBD1 or TRBD2 (5 bases each). Trimming stripped 0 bases from V and 13 bases from J, with 14 bases between. The CDR3 loop spans 13 amino acids. The germline V gene has CDR1 SGHRS and CDR2 YFSETQ. The CDR3 here is CASSLGDPRSQFF. DNA of the CDR3: TGCGCCAGCAGCTTGGGGGACCCGCGGAGCCAGTTCTTC.

V and J are TRBV20-1 and TRBJ2-3, with D hard to call. The CDR3 sequence is 11 residues long. Looked up from germline, CDR1 is DFQATT and CDR2 is SNEGSKA (reference sequence). V lost 5 bases and J lost 5, with 8 bases in between. Written as DNA, the CDR3 is TGCAGTGCTTTTAGGGAAGATACGCAGTATTTT. Protein sequence: CSAFREDTQYF.

The rearrangement uses TRBV2 and TRBJ1-1, with TRBD1 identical over 9 bases. This CDR3 comprises 14 residues. V shed 7 bases and J 4 bases; nucleotides not matched to a gene: 7. The germline V gene has CDR1 SNHLY and CDR2 FYNNEI. The CDR3 loop reads CASKGTGMVTEAFF. In DNA, the CDR3 is TGTGCCAGCAAGGGGACAGGGATGGTCACTGAAGCTTTCTTT.

This chain uses TRBV19 with TRBJ1-5; TRBD1 is a possible D gene (5 bases). The CDR3 has 14 amino acids. The germline V gene has CDR1 LNHDA and CDR2 SQIVND (reference sequence). Trimming cost V 5 bases and J 9 bases, with 17 bases left between them. The CDR3 DNA follows: TGTGCCAGTAGTGTTCGACAGCCTTTAGGGCCCCAGCATTTT. Residues: CASSVRQPLGPQHF.

The chain combines TRBV4-2 with TRBJ2-5, with TRBD2 matching 8 bases. With 0 bases clipped from V and 5 bases from J, the junction kept 8 bases outside the gene matches. Per germline, CDR1 LGHNA and CDR2 YNFKEQ. CDR3 size: 16 residues. The CDR3 loop reads CASSQDVVAGRETQYF. The CDR3 DNA reads TGTGCCAGCAGCCAAGATGTGGTAGCGGGGAGGGAGACCCAGTACTTC.

The chain recombines TRBV5-1 with TRBJ1-6, with D tentatively TRBD1 (5 bases). Trimming cost V 0 bases and J 7 bases, with 11 bases left between them. The germline CDR1 and CDR2 sequences are SGHRS and YFSETQ. The CDR3 has 15 amino acids. CDR3 sequence (DNA): TGCGCCAGCAGCTTGGAACAGGCACAAAATTCACCCCTCCACTTT. Translated: CASSLEQAQNSPLHF.

The V and J genes are TRBV4-1 and TRBJ2-7; 12 bases map to TRBD2. The trim removed 0 bases at V and 5 bases at J, leaving 11 bases unmatched. CDR3 length equals 18 residues. In germline, CDR1 is MGHRA, CDR2 YSYEKL. In DNA, the CDR3 is TGCGCCAGCAGCCAAGATCGACTAGCGGGGGCCCTTTGGGACGAGCAGTACTTC. Its protein is CASSQDRLAGALWDEQYF.

The sample holds one count of this clone. The J gene is TRBJ1-2, the V gene TRBV5-8; D gene uncertain. CDR3 length: 13 residues. Germline loops: CDR1 SGHTS, CDR2 YDEGEE. Between the trimmed V and J ends, which lost 0 bases and 3 bases, there was a span of 6 bases. For the CDR3, the DNA is TGTGCCAGCAGCTTGGAGTCAGACTATGGCTACACCTTC. Its translation is CASSLESDYGYTF.

The chain employs TRBV18 and TRBJ2-3, with D perhaps matching TRBD1 (5 bases). Germline values: CDR1 KGHSH, CDR2 LQKENI. The CDR3 is 17 amino acids. Trimming pared 2 bases from V and 0 bases from J, leaving 15 bases between. The CDR3 region has the DNA TGTGCCAGCTCACCATACATCACAGGCCCTAGCACAGATACGCAGTATTTT. Translating it yields CASSPYITGPSTDTQYF.

This clone appeared once. Other DNA sequences in the same sample also yield this CDR3. This chain uses TRBV5-6 with TRBJ2-7; no definite D call. V lost 3 bases and J lost 3, with 4 bases in between. Germline V gene lookup returns CDR1 SGHDT and CDR2 YYEEEE. The CDR3 sequence is 11 residues long. The CDR3 DNA follows: TGTGCCAGCAGCTCATACTACGAGCAGTACTTC. This translates into CASSSYYEQYF. The variable domain in full, completed from reference TRBV5-6 and TRBJ2-7, reads DAGVTQSPTHLIKTRGQQVTLRCSPKSGHDTVSWYQQALGQGPQFIFQYYEEEERQRGNFPDRFSGHQFPNYSSELNVNALLLGDSALYLCASSSYYEQYFGPGTRLTVT.